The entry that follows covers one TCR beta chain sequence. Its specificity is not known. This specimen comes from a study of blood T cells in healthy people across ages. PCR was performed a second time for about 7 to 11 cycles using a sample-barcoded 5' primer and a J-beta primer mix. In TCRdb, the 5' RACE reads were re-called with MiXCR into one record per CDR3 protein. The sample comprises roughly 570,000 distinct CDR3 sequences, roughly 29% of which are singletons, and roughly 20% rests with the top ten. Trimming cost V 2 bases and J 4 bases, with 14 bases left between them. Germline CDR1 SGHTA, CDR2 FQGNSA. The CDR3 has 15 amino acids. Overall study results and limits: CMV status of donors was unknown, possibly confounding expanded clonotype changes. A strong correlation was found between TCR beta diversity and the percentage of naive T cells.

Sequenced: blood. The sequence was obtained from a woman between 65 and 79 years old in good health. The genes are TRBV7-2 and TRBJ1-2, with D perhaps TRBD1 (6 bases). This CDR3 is CASSLFDGRGYGYTF. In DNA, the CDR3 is TGTGCCAGCAGCTTATTTGACGGCAGGGGCTATGGCTACACCTTC.